Included here is one TCR beta chain sequence, with context. Its antigen specificity is not known. No quality values exist for individual bases; no much larger clone is one base distant. Deletion took 0 bases off V and 7 bases off J, with a span of 13 bases between the germline ends. Including cysteine and phenylalanine, the CDR3 has 15 amino acids. The retained sequence is limited to the CDR3, 45 bases, with the frame set at the first base. Reading the germline V gene (reference sequence) gives CDR1 LNHDA and CDR2 SQIVND. This entry comes from a study of T cell repertoires in cytomegalovirus infection (dated by TCRdb to the late 2010s). A note on the overall study: Donor HLA type was relevant to the analysis, because carriage of CMV infection together with the matching HLA type was indicated by public TCR beta signatures. Overall study outcomes, separate from this receptor: The ex vivo response was dominated by HLA-C-restricted CMV-specific TCR beta clonotypes, which also provided the single most frequent clonotype in two of eight donors. Carriers of CMV infection plus the relevant HLA type were discriminated by the cumulative frequency of public TCR beta family members in the study cohort and in an independent roughly 320-donor cohort.

Sequencing instrument: Illumina HiSeq 1500. TCRdb reprocessed the public reads (quality trimming at Q25 with fastp, clone calling with MiXCR) and kept in-frame beta chains. Rows with one shared CDR3 protein collapse into an entry with the most common genes and DNA. A total of around 490,000 distinct CDR3 sequences appear in this sample, around 27% of them only once. Of the sample, roughly an eighth falls within the top ten clones. The chain is assembled from TRBV19 and TRBJ1-5; the D gene cannot be resolved reliably. The clonotype comes from a human donor in good health (CMV status not recorded). Some clones in this sample may be carry-over from other donors' samples. Sequences were obtained from PBMCs. The CDR3 is CASSIESRGGQPQHF. In nucleotides, the sequence is TGTGCCAGTAGTATAGAGAGTCGGGGAGGACAGCCCCAGCATTTT.